This T cell receptor beta chain appears in the sequencing data of a study of OX40 agonist ivuxolimab in advanced cancers. Study summary: Patients receiving dose escalation had hepatocellular carcinoma, melanoma, renal cell or head and neck cancer. General study points: In CD8+ T cells, expanded clones were on average more numerous than in CD4+. Clonal expansion in partial responders at 0.1-3.0 mg/kg ranked among the lowest.

Sequenced by immunoSEQ multiplex PCR; TCRdb stores in-frame clones only, minus some. The data hold about 53,000 clones, with approximately 79% observed a single time. With respect to this clone: Its antigen is as yet unknown.

V lost 4 bases and J lost 3, with 7 bases in between. This CDR3 is built from 12 residues. In germline, CDR1 is SGDLS, CDR2 YYNGEE. The source was CD4+ or CD8+ T cells sorted from blood, collected in a trial of the OX40 agonist ivuxolimab. The clonotype was recovered from an adult with an advanced solid tumor such as melanoma, head and neck, liver or kidney cancer. The chain carries TRBV9 and TRBJ2-5; TRBD1 might be the D (6 bases). CDR3 amino acids: CASSTGKETQYF. CDR3 nucleotides: TGTGCCAGCAGCACAGGGAAAGAGACCCAGTACTTC.